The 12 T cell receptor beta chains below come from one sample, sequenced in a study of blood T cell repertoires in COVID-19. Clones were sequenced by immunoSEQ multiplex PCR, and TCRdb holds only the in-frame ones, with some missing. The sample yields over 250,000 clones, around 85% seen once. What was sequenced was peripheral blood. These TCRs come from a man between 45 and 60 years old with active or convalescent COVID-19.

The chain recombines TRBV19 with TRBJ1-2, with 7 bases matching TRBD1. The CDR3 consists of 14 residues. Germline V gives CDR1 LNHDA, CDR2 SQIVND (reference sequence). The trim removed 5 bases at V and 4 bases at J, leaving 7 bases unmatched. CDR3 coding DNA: TGTGCCAGTAGTCCCGGACAGGCTCCCTATGGCTACACCTTC. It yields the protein CASSPGQAPYGYTF. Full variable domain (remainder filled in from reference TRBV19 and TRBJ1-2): DGGITQSPKYLFRKEGQNVTLSCEQNLNHDAMYWYRQDPGQGLRLIYYSQIVNDFQKGDIAEGYSVSREKKESFPLTVTSAQKNPTAFYLCASSPGQAPYGYTFGSGTRLTVV.

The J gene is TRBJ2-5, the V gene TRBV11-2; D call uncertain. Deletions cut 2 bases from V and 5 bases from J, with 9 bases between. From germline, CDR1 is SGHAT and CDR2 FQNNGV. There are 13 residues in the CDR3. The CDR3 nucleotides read TGTGCCAGCAGCTTATCCGGTATCGAGACCCAGTACTTC. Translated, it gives CASSLSGIETQYF.

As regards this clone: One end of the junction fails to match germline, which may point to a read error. CDR3 region: CASSPTSLDSGVF. The CDR3 coding sequence is TGTGCCAGCAGCCCGACTTCCCTCGATTCGGGAGTCTTT. This chain connects TRBV7-9 to TRBJ1-1; the D is unclear. This CDR3 comprises 13 residues. Germline CDR1 reads SEHNR; CDR2 reads FQNEAQ (reference sequence).

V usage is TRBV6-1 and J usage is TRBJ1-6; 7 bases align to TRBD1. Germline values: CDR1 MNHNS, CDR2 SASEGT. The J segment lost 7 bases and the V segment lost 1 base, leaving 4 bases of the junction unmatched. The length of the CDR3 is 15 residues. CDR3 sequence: CASSEGQGSNSPLHF. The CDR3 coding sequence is TGTGCCAGCAGTGAAGGACAGGGTAGCAATTCACCCCTCCACTTT.

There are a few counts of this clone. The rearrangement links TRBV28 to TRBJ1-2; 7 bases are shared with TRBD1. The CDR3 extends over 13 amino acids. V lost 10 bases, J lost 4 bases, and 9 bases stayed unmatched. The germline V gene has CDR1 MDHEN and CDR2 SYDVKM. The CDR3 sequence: CATTRQGAYGYTF. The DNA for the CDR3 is TGTGCCACCACCCGACAGGGCGCCTATGGCTACACCTTC.

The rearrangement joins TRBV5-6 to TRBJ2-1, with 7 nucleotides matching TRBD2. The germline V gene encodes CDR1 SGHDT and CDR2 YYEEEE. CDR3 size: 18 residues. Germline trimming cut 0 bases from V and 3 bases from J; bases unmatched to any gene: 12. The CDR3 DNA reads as TGTGCCAGCAGCTTGGCAAGGTACGGGACTACCGACTACAATGAGCAGTTCTTC. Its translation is CASSLARYGTTDYNEQFF.

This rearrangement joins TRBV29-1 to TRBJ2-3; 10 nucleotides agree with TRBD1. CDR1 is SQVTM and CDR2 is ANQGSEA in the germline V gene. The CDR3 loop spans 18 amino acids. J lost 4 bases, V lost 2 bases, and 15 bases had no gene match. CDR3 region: CSVELGVAGQGIPDTQYF. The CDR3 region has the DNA TGCAGCGTTGAATTGGGGGTTGCGGGACAGGGGATCCCAGATACGCAGTATTTT.

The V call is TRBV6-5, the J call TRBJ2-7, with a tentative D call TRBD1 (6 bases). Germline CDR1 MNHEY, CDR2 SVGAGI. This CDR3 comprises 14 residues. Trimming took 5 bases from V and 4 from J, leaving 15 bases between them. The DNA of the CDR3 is TGTGCCAGCAGTCTCTCGGACAGAAATTACGAGCAGTACTTC. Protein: CASSLSDRNYEQYF.

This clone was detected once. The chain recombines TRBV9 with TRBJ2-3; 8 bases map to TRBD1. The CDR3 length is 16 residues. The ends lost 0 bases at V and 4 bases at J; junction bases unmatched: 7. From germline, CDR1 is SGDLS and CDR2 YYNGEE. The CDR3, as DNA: TGTGCCAGCAGCGTAGCCCAGGGGGCTGGGGCAGATACGCAGTATTTT. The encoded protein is CASSVAQGAGADTQYF.

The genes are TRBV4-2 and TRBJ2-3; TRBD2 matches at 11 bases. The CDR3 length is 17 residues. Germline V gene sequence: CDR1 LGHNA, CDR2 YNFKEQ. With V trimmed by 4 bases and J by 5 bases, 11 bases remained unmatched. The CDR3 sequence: CASSPELAGERLDTQYF. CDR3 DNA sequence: TGTGCCAGCAGCCCCGAACTAGCGGGAGAAAGGTTAGATACGCAGTATTTT.

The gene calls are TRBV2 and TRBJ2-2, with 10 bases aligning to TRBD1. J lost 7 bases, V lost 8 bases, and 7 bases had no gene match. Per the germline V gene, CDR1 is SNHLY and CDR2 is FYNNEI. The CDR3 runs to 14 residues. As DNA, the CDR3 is TGTGCCAGCGGCCGACAGGGGGCGGGCGGGGAGCTGTTTTTT. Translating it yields CASGRQGAGGELFF.

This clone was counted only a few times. Here the CDR3 reads CASSQEGTAFTGELFF. CDR3 in DNA: TGCGCCAGCAGCCAAGAAGGGACAGCCTTCACCGGGGAGCTGTTTTTT. The V call is TRBV4-1, the J call TRBJ2-2, with 7 bases fitting TRBD1. CDR1 MGHRA and CDR2 YSYEKL come from the germline V gene. CDR3 size: 16 residues. J was trimmed by 4 bases and V by 0 bases; bases with no gene match: 5.